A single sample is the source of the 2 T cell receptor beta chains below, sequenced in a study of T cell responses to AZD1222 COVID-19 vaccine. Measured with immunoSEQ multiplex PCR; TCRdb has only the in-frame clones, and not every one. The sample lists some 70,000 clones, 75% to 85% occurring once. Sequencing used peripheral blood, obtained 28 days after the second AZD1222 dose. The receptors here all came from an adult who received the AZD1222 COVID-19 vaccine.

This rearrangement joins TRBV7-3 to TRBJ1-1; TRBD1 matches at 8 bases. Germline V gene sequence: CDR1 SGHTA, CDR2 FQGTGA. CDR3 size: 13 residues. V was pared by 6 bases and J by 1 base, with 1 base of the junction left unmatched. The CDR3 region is CASRGQGNTEAFF. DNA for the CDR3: TGTGCCAGCAGAGGACAGGGGAACACTGAAGCTTTCTTT. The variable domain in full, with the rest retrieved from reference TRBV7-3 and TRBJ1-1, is GAGVSQTPSNKVTEKGKYVELRCDPISGHTALYWYRQSLGQGPEFLIYFQGTGAADDSGLPNDRFFAVRPEGSVSTLKIQRTERGDSAVYLCASRGQGNTEAFFGQGTRLTVV.

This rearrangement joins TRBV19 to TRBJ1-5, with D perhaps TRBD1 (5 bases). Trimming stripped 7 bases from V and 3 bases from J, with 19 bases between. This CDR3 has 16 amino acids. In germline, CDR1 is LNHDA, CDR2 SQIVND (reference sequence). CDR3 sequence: CASIESVGPNNQPQHF. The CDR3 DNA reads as TGTGCCAGTATCGAGTCGGTGGGGCCGAACAATCAGCCCCAGCATTTT.